This entry lists 22 T cell receptor beta chains sequenced from one sample in a study of T cell repertoires in cytomegalovirus infection. TCRdb reprocessed the reads with MiXCR, giving one entry per CDR3 protein. The data show approximately 400,000 distinct CDR3 sequences, around 32% seen once. Sequenced sample: PBMCs. The receptors were gathered from a human donor in good health (CMV status not recorded). Some clones in this sample may be carry-over from other donors' samples.

The rearrangement uses TRBV5-1 and TRBJ2-5; 9 nucleotides match TRBD1. The V gene's germline CDR1 is SGHRS and CDR2 YFSETQ. Trimming cost V 4 bases and J 5 bases; bases outside gene matches: 6. CDR3 size: 14 residues. The CDR3 sequence is CASSTGGAEETQYF. CDR3 DNA sequence: TGCGCCAGCAGCACAGGGGGCGCAGAGGAGACCCAGTACTTC.

This clonotype was detected a few times. J is TRBJ1-1 and V is TRBV14; 9 positions agree with TRBD1. V trimming: 1 base; J trimming: 7 bases; junction bases outside the gene matches: 10. The CDR3 loop spans 16 amino acids. Germline CDR1 and CDR2: SGHDN and FVKESK. The CDR3 spells CASSQGLRQGENEAFF. In DNA form, the CDR3 reads TGTGCCAGCAGCCAAGGACTCAGACAGGGGGAAAATGAAGCTTTCTTT.

Concerning this clonotype: This may arise from a read error, as a much more abundant clone is one base away. The rearrangement links TRBV7-9 to TRBJ1-2; 7 bases match TRBD1. There are 20 residues in the CDR3. The trim removed 4 bases at V and 0 bases at J, leaving 20 bases unmatched. Per germline, CDR1 SEHNR and CDR2 FQNEAQ (reference sequence). The CDR3 protein is CASSSDGRAGGGYPNYGYTF. CDR3 sequence (DNA): TGTGCCAGCAGCTCCGACGGACGAGCAGGGGGGGGGTACCCTAACTATGGCTACACCTTC.

This clonotype was detected only once. The chain links TRBV12-3 or TRBV12-4 to TRBJ2-1, with TRBD2 matching 10 bases. Losses at the gene ends were 6 bases for V and 6 bases for J; bases not matched to a gene: 8. The CDR3 is 15 amino acids. The CDR3 nucleotides are TGTGCCAGCAGCCCACATAGCGGGGGGACCAATGAGCAGTTCTTC. Translated: CASSPHSGGTNEQFF.

In this sample, this clonotype turned up a few times. The CDR3 DNA is TGTGCCAGTAGTATCAACAGGGTCGGTCAGCCCCAGCATTTT. It is translated as CASSINRVGQPQHF. The gene calls are TRBV19 and TRBJ1-5; perhaps TRBD1 as D (6 bases). V was trimmed by 3 bases and J by 6 bases, leaving 12 bases between them. The CDR3 loop spans 14 amino acids. Germline loops: CDR1 LNHDA, CDR2 SQIVND (reference sequence).

This clonotype has at least ten counts. This sequence joins TRBV7-2 and TRBJ2-7, with 8 nucleotides matching TRBD1. V shed 3 bases, J shed 6 bases, and the junction held 10 bases outside the gene matches. In germline, CDR1 is SGHTA, CDR2 FQGNSA. This CDR3 contains 15 residues. The CDR3 here is CASSFDGTGVGEQYF. CDR3 sequence (DNA): TGTGCCAGCAGCTTCGACGGGACAGGCGTCGGCGAGCAGTACTTC.

This clonotype was observed a few times. V usage is TRBV4-2 and J usage is TRBJ2-2; D may match TRBD1 or TRBD2 (5 bases each). CDR3 size: 18 residues. Germline V gene lookup returns CDR1 LGHNA and CDR2 YNFKEQ. Trimming stripped 0 bases from V and 5 bases from J, with 19 bases between. The CDR3 DNA reads as TGTGCCAGCAGCCAAGAACTAGGGACGGCAGGGTGGACCGGGGAGCTGTTTTTT. It is translated as CASSQELGTAGWTGELFF.

This CDR3 is CSAREGMGNQPQHF. CDR3 nucleotide sequence: TGCAGTGCTAGGGAGGGTATGGGCAATCAGCCCCAGCATTTT. This chain connects TRBV20-1 to TRBJ1-5; D gene unclear. The CDR3 consists of 14 residues. The germline V and J ends were trimmed by 3 bases and 2 bases, with 11 bases remaining between them. CDR1 is DFQATT, CDR2 SNEGSKA, per germline (reference sequence).

This chain joins TRBV7-6 and TRBJ2-3; D tentatively fits TRBD1 or TRBD2 (6 bases each). The V end lost 4 bases, the J end lost 4 bases, and 21 bases lay between the germline ends. The CDR3 is 17 amino acids. Germline V gives CDR1 SGHVS, CDR2 FNYEAQ. DNA of the CDR3: TGTGCCAGCAGCTCCCTATCCCGGGGGCTCGGAGCAGATACGCAGTATTTT. Translating it yields CASSSLSRGLGADTQYF.

This clonotype was detected only a few times. The V call is TRBV7-2, the J call TRBJ2-7; TRBD2 agrees at 7 bases. The CDR3 is made up of 15 amino acids. V lost 0 bases, J lost 0 bases, and 2 bases stayed unmatched. The germline CDR1 and CDR2 sequences are SGHTA and FQGNSA. CDR3 residues: CASSLAGGFSYEQYF. CDR3 DNA sequence: TGTGCCAGCAGCTTAGCGGGGGGGTTCTCCTACGAGCAGTACTTC.

The chain uses TRBV20-1 and TRBJ2-1; 12 nucleotides match TRBD2. Germline V lookup: CDR1 DFQATT, CDR2 SNEGSKA (reference sequence). V lost 2 bases to trimming and J lost 0 bases; unmatched junction nucleotides: 2. This CDR3 spans 16 amino acids. CDR3 region: CSARSGLAGSYNEQFF. In DNA form, the CDR3 reads TGCAGTGCTAGATCGGGACTAGCGGGCTCCTACAATGAGCAGTTCTTC.

This clonotype showed up many times. The CDR3 region is CASSKGSENYGYTF. In DNA, the CDR3 is TGTGCCAGTAGTAAGGGATCGGAAAACTATGGCTACACCTTC. The chain couples TRBV19 to TRBJ1-2; D gene unclear. This CDR3 is 14 amino acids long. CDR1 is LNHDA, CDR2 SQIVND, per germline (reference sequence). Between the trimmed V and J ends, which lost 4 bases and 2 bases, there was a span of 11 bases.

This clonotype has a count of ten or more. CDR3 sequence reads: CASGQINEKLFF. CDR3 DNA sequence: TGTGCCTCGGGACAGATTAATGAAAAACTGTTTTTT. The chain joins TRBV5-4 to TRBJ1-4; 7 bases map to TRBD1. With 10 bases clipped from V and 4 bases from J, the junction kept 4 bases outside the gene matches. In germline, CDR1 is SGHNT, CDR2 YYREEE (reference sequence). This CDR3 comprises 12 residues. Full variable domain (rest looked up from reference TRBV5-4 and TRBJ1-4): ETGVTQSPTHLIKTRGQQVTLRCSSQSGHNTVSWYQQALGQGPQFIFQYYREEENGRGNFPPRFSGLQFPNYSSELNVNALELDDSALYLCASGQINEKLFFGSGTQLSVL.

This clonotype was observed a single time. One end of the junction does not line up with germline, which may come from a read error. This chain connects TRBV6-6 to TRBJ2-1; 8 bases match TRBD2. The CDR3 extends over 16 amino acids. Germline-derived CDR1 and CDR2 are MNHNY and SVGAGI (reference sequence). This CDR3 reads CASRERAGVAYNEHFF. The CDR3, as DNA: TGTGCCAGCAGGGAAAGAGCGGGGGTCGCCTACAATGAGCATTTCTTC.

The rearrangement joins TRBV19 to TRBJ1-2, with D unclear. The germline V gene encodes CDR1 LNHDA and CDR2 SQIVND (reference sequence). Deletions cut 3 bases from V and 5 bases from J, with 16 bases between. The CDR3 is 15 amino acids. As DNA, the CDR3 is TGTGCCAGTAGTATTCTGAATACGGCGGGGTATGGCTACACCTTC. The encoded protein is CASSILNTAGYGYTF.

The chain joins TRBV19 to TRBJ1-6; maybe TRBD1 (6 bases). V lost 4 bases and J lost 7, with 14 bases in between. This CDR3 is built from 15 residues. Germline CDR1 reads LNHDA; CDR2 reads SQIVND (reference sequence). The chain's CDR3 is CASSTLRGRNSPLHF. CDR3 bases: TGTGCCAGTAGTACCCTCAGGGGCCGGAATTCACCCCTCCACTTT. The variable domain in full, completed from reference TRBV19 and TRBJ1-6, reads DGGITQSPKYLFRKEGQNVTLSCEQNLNHDAMYWYRQDPGQGLRLIYYSQIVNDFQKGDIAEGYSVSREKKESFPLTVTSAQKNPTAFYLCASSTLRGRNSPLHFGNGTRLTVT.

This clonotype was seen more than once but under ten times. The chain employs TRBV5-1 and TRBJ2-5; D assignment may be TRBD1 or TRBD2 (5 bases each). The germline CDR1 and CDR2 sequences are SGHRS and YFSETQ. The CDR3 is 14 residues long. V was cut by 4 bases and J by 1 base, with 11 bases left in between. The chain's CDR3 is CASSRKGPQETQYF. Here the CDR3 DNA reads TGCGCCAGCAGCAGAAAGGGACCCCAAGAGACCCAGTACTTC.

The chain links TRBV5-6 to TRBJ2-7, with 11 nucleotides matching TRBD1. There are 15 residues in the CDR3. From germline, CDR1 is SGHDT and CDR2 YYEEEE. The J segment lost 6 bases and the V segment lost 2 bases, leaving 7 bases of the junction unmatched. CDR3 sequence reads: CASSFYGTGGREQYF. Here the CDR3 DNA reads TGTGCCAGCAGCTTCTACGGGACAGGGGGGCGCGAGCAGTACTTC. Based on the CDR3 plus reference TRBV5-6 and TRBJ2-7, the full variable domain is DAGVTQSPTHLIKTRGQQVTLRCSPKSGHDTVSWYQQALGQGPQFIFQYYEEEERQRGNFPDRFSGHQFPNYSSELNVNALLLGDSALYLCASSFYGTGGREQYFGPGTRLTVT.

As regards this clonotype: A much larger clone is a single base away; this may be a read error. The CDR3 region has the DNA TGTGCCAGCAGCGGCCCGACAGGGGCCGTATACAATGAGCAGTTCTTC. The encoded protein is CASSGPTGAVYNEQFF. This chain links TRBV7-8 with TRBJ2-1; 8 bases match TRBD1. This CDR3 has 16 residues. Germline lookup yields CDR1 SGHVS and CDR2 FQNEAQ. The V and J ends lost 5 bases and 4 bases, in that order; junction bases with no gene match: 10.

This clonotype has only a few counts. The genes are TRBV5-1 and TRBJ2-3; weak D call: TRBD2 (7 bases). Trimming took 5 bases from V and 0 from J, leaving 16 bases between them. Per the germline V gene, CDR1 is SGHRS and CDR2 is YFSETQ. The CDR3 is 16 amino acids. The CDR3, as DNA: TGCGCCAGCAGATCGGGGGGCGCGTCTAGCACAGATACGCAGTATTTT. This translates into CASRSGGASSTDTQYF.

This CDR3 reads CASSYLAVAANSPLHF. CDR3 bases: TGTGCCAGCAGTTACCTGGCGGTTGCCGCTAATTCACCCCTCCACTTT. The gene calls are TRBV6-5 and TRBJ1-6; no clear D. The CDR3 is 16 residues long. Germline lookup yields CDR1 MNHEY and CDR2 SVGAGI. V was trimmed by 2 bases and J by 6 bases, leaving 14 bases between them.

This clonotype was seen repeatedly, ten times or more. This chain links TRBV7-6 with TRBJ2-2; 8 nucleotides agree with TRBD1. CDR1 is SGHVS, CDR2 FNYEAQ, per germline. V lost 5 bases and J lost 4; bases outside the gene matches: 6. The CDR3 runs 15 residues. CDR3 nucleotide sequence: TGTGCCAGCAGCCGGGACAGGTTATCCACCGGGGAGCTGTTTTTT. Amino acid sequence: CASSRDRLSTGELFF.